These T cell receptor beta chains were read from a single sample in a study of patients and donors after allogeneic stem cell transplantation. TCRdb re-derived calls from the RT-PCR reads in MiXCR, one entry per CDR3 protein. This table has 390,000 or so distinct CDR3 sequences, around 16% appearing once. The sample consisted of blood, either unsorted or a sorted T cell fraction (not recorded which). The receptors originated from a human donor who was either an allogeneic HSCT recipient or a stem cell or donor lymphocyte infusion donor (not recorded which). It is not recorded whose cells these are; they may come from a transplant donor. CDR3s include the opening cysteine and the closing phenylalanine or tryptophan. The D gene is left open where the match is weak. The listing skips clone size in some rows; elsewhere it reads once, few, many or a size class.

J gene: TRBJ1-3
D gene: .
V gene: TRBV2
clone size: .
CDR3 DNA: TGTGCCAGCAGTGAAGGTCGGCAGGGGCGATCTGGAAACACCATATATTTT
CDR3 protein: CASSEGRQGRSGNTIYF

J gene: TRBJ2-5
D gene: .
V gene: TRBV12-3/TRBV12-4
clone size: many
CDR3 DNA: TGTGCCAGCAGTTTAGAACAGTTGGAAGAGACCCAGTACTTC
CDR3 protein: CASSLEQLEETQYF

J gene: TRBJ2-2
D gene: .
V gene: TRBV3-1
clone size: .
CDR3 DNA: TGTGCCAGCAGCCAGGAGGTGGGGATGAACACCGGGGAGCTGTTTTTT
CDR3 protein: CASSQEVGMNTGELFF

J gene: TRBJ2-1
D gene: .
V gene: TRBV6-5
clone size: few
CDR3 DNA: TGTGCCAGCAGTTACTCTCCAGGACCTCCCAGCTCCTACAATGAGCAGTTCTTC
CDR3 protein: CASSYSPGPPSSYNEQFF

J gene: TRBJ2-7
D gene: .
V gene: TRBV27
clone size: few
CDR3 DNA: TGTGCCAGCAGTTCTCCCCAGTCCGGGACGCTATCCTACGAGCAGTACTTC
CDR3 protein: CASSSPQSGTLSYEQYF

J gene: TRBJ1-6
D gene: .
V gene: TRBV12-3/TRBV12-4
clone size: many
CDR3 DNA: TGTGCCAGCAGTCACGGGACGGTCAATTCACCCCTCCACTTT
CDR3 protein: CASSHGTVNSPLHF

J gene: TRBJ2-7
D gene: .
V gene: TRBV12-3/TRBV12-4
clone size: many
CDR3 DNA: TGTGCCAGCAGTTTATCGGACTCAGCCTACGAGCAGTACTTC
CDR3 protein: CASSLSDSAYEQYF

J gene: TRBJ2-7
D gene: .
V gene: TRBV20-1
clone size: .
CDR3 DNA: TGCAGTGCTAGACGATCCGAGGCCTACGAGCAGTACTTC
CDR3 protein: CSARRSEAYEQYF

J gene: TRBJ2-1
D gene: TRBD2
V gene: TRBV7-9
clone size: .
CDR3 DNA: TGTGCCAGCAGCTACGGGACTAGCGGGGGGGGAAATGAGCAGTTCTTC
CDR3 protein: CASSYGTSGGGNEQFF

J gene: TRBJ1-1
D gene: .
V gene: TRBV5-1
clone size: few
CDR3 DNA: TGCGCCAGCAGCACCACGCCGGGAGTGAACACTGAAGCTTTCTTT
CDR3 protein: CASSTTPGVNTEAFF

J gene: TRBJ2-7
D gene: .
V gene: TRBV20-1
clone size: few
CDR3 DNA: TGCAGTGCTAGAGACCCCAGCGGGCCCCTCTACGAGCAGTACTTC
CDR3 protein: CSARDPSGPLYEQYF